These 28 T cell receptor beta chains originate from one sample sequenced in a study of T-cell reconstitution after alpha-beta-depleted transplantation in children. Researchers prepared the TCRbeta library using unique molecular identifiers, the study reports. TCRdb re-called the PCR reads with MiXCR, one entry per CDR3 protein. The data show hundreds of thousands of distinct CDR3 sequences, with roughly 15% seen just once and under 1.2% held by the top ten. Sequencing was performed on PBMCs from the stem cell graft donor, taken from the stem cell graft. All receptors derive from a human donor who donated a stem cell graft to a child with acute myeloid leukemia.

This chain connects TRBV4-1 to TRBJ2-7, with D unclear. The CDR3 sequence is 15 residues long. Germline V lookup: CDR1 MGHRA, CDR2 YSYEKL. The germline V and J ends were trimmed by 4 bases and 2 bases, with 15 bases remaining between them. The CDR3: CASSLFDDGAYEQYV. CDR3 coding DNA: TGCGCCAGCAGCCTCTTCGATGACGGAGCCTACGAGCAGTACGTC.

In this sample, this clonotype turned up a few times. This may arise from a read error, as a much more abundant clone is one base away. V is TRBV7-2 and J is TRBJ1-1; unclear D gene. V lost 5 bases, J lost 0 bases, and 10 bases lay in between. Germline CDR1 is SGHTA and CDR2 is FQGNSA. The CDR3 consists of 14 residues. The CDR3 region has the DNA TGTGCCAGCAGCCACGGACGGTTGAACACTGAAGCTTTCTTT. This gives the protein CASSHGRLNTEAFF.

The rearrangement joins TRBV18 to TRBJ2-3; maybe TRBD2 (5 bases). The germline V gene encodes CDR1 KGHSH and CDR2 LQKENI. The CDR3 sequence is 13 residues long. V was clipped by 3 bases and J by 4 bases, with 8 bases between them. The CDR3 loop reads CASSPAGADTQYF. CDR3 bases: TGTGCCAGCTCACCCGCCGGGGCAGATACGCAGTATTTT.

In its sample, this clonotype was seen many times. The chain has TRBV7-2 and TRBJ1-2, with D perhaps TRBD1 (5 bases). V was trimmed by 0 bases and J by 2 bases, leaving 10 bases between them. This CDR3 is 15 amino acids long. The V gene's germline CDR1 is SGHTA and CDR2 FQGNSA. The CDR3 DNA follows: TGTGCCAGCAGCTTAGCGGGACCGGTAAACTATGGCTACACCTTC. Protein: CASSLAGPVNYGYTF.

This clonotype was seen only once. The genes are TRBV7-9 and TRBJ2-1; D is uncertain. The CDR3 totals 14 residues. The germline V gene has CDR1 SEHNR and CDR2 FQNEAQ (reference sequence). V dropped 7 bases and J dropped 0 bases, with 10 bases sitting between them. The CDR3, as DNA: TGTGCCAGCACAGATCGTAGCTCCTACAATGAGCAGTTCTTC. Its protein is CASTDRSSYNEQFF.

The CDR3 reads CASSLPRDYLPFTDTQYF. The CDR3 bases are TGTGCCAGCAGCCTACCCCGGGACTACCTCCCGTTCACAGATACGCAGTATTTT. J is TRBJ2-3 and V is TRBV6-2 or TRBV6-3; 7 bases match TRBD2. The germline V gene has CDR1 MNHEY and CDR2 SVGEGT. This CDR3 comprises 18 residues. V shed 6 bases, J shed 2 bases, and the junction held 17 bases outside the gene matches.

This clonotype was detected many times. The junction differs from germline at one of its ends, possibly a read error. The chain uses TRBV5-1 and TRBJ2-3; D ambiguous. The germline CDR1 and CDR2 sequences are SGHRS and YFSETQ. There are 14 residues in the CDR3. The DNA of the CDR3 is TGTGCCAGCAGTTTAGAAGGTCTCACAGATACGCAGTATTTT. Amino acids: CASSLEGLTDTQYF. Full variable domain (remainder filled in from reference TRBV5-1 and TRBJ2-3): KAGVTQTPRYLIKTRGQQVTLSCSPISGHRSVSWYQQTPGQGLQFLFEYFSETQRNKGNFPGRFSGRQFSNSRSEMNVSTLELGDSALYLCASSLEGLTDTQYFGPGTRLTVL.

This clonotype came up many times. The chain couples TRBV7-6 to TRBJ2-3; D call uncertain. V was cut by 0 bases and J by 1 base, with 8 bases left in between. CDR3 length: 15 amino acids. Germline CDR1 reads SGHVS; CDR2 reads FNYEAQ. The CDR3 region has the DNA TGTGCCAGCAGCTTAGCGGCGGACCGCACAGATACGCAGTATTTT. Protein: CASSLAADRTDTQYF.

The V gene is TRBV7-2, the J gene TRBJ1-1; D not certain. CDR1 and CDR2 (germline): SGHTA, FQGNSA. There are 13 residues in the CDR3. Between the trimmed V and J ends, which lost 8 bases and 5 bases, there was a span of 15 bases. The CDR3 sequence: CASSPELWTEAFF. The CDR3 region has the DNA TGTGCCAGCTCCCCGGAGTTATGGACTGAAGCTTTCTTT.

This clonotype has at least ten counts. The chain employs TRBV20-1 and TRBJ1-4; perhaps TRBD1 as D (6 bases). The germline gives CDR1 DFQATT, CDR2 SNEGSKA (reference sequence). The CDR3 is made up of 13 amino acids. Trimming took off 2 bases at V and 6 bases at J, with 10 bases between the two ends. The CDR3 sequence: CSARPRGYEKLFF. The CDR3 region has the DNA TGCAGTGCTAGACCCAGGGGTTATGAAAAACTGTTTTTT.

This clonotype occurred many times. V is TRBV20-1 and J is TRBJ2-1, with D possibly matching TRBD2 (6 bases). The CDR3 length is 14 residues. From germline, CDR1 is DFQATT and CDR2 SNEGSKA (reference sequence). V lost 5 bases, J lost 1 base, and 12 bases lay in between. The CDR3 sequence is CSAQSGLSYNEQFF. CDR3 sequence (DNA): TGCAGTGCTCAAAGCGGGTTATCCTACAATGAGCAGTTCTTC.

This clonotype was seen more than once but under ten times. The chain is built from TRBV15 and TRBJ2-1; TRBD2 matches at 10 bases. The CDR3 sequence is 18 residues long. Germline assignment: CDR1 LNHNV and CDR2 YYDKDF (reference sequence). The junction had 8 bases not matched to a gene; V was cut back by 3 bases and J by 0 bases. The CDR3 bases are TGTGCCACCAGCAGTAGGTCTAGCGGGGGTCTCTCCTACAATGAGCAGTTCTTC. This translates into CATSSRSSGGLSYNEQFF. Together with reference TRBV15 and TRBJ2-1, the CDR3 gives the full variable domain: DAMVIQNPRYQVTQFGKPVTLSCSQTLNHNVMYWYQQKSSQAPKLLFHYYDKDFNNEADTPDNFQSRRPNTSFCFLDIRSPGLGDTAMYLCATSSRSSGGLSYNEQFFGPGTRLTVL.

The chain combines TRBV7-2 with TRBJ2-3, with TRBD2 matching over 14 bases. The CDR3 loop spans 17 amino acids. With V trimmed by 8 bases and J by 1 base, 8 bases remained unmatched. The V gene's germline CDR1 is SGHTA and CDR2 FQGNSA. The chain's CDR3 is CASPEGGLAGGTDTQYF. CDR3 sequence (DNA): TGTGCCAGCCCCGAGGGGGGACTAGCGGGAGGCACAGATACGCAGTATTTT.

This clonotype was recorded a few times. The rearrangement links TRBV28 to TRBJ1-1, with unresolved D. The CDR3 runs to 16 residues. V dropped 4 bases and J dropped 1 base, with 16 bases sitting between them. Germline loops: CDR1 MDHEN, CDR2 SYDVKM. CDR3 loop: CASSSGQAYSNTEAFF. DNA for the CDR3: TGTGCCAGCAGTTCCGGGCAGGCGTATTCGAACACTGAAGCTTTCTTT.

This clonotype was observed a few times. Its ends do not fully match the called genes, so a read error is possible. The gene calls are TRBV20-1 and TRBJ2-5; the D gene could be TRBD1 or TRBD2 (6 bases each). Germline V lookup: CDR1 DFQATT, CDR2 SNEGSKA (reference sequence). CDR3 size: 17 residues. This CDR3 is CCARDRHRGLYQETQYF. The CDR3 nucleotides read TGCTGTGCTAGAGATAGGCACCGGGGGCTATACCAAGAGACCCAGTACTTC.

This clonotype was seen more than once but under ten times. The chain recombines TRBV5-6 with TRBJ1-2, with D uncertain. This CDR3 spans 14 amino acids. Trimming took off 0 bases at V and 2 bases at J, with 8 bases between the two ends. CDR1 is SGHDT, CDR2 YYEEEE, per germline. The CDR3 coding sequence is TGTGCCAGCAGCTTGGAGTGGCAGAACTATGGCTACACCTTC. Protein: CASSLEWQNYGYTF.

In this sample, this clonotype turned up a few times. The J gene is TRBJ1-2, the V gene TRBV5-1, with D unresolved. The CDR3 runs 16 residues. V was cut by 1 base and J by 4 bases, with 17 bases left in between. Germline values: CDR1 SGHRS, CDR2 YFSETQ. CDR3 amino acids: CASSLKEGSPFYGYTF. CDR3 in DNA: TGCGCCAGCAGCTTGAAAGAGGGTAGCCCCTTCTATGGCTACACCTTC.

The gene calls are TRBV5-1 and TRBJ1-1, with D hard to call. The CDR3 is 14 amino acids. Germline values: CDR1 SGHRS, CDR2 YFSETQ. V lost 4 bases, J lost 1 base, and 11 bases lay in between. The CDR3 nucleotides are TGCGCCAGCAGCCTGCAATTGGGGAACACTGAAGCTTTCTTT. It yields the protein CASSLQLGNTEAFF.

This rearrangement joins TRBV12-3 or TRBV12-4 to TRBJ2-3, with 8 bases identical to TRBD2. The CDR3 is 14 residues long. Trimming took 3 bases from V and 7 from J; bases not matched to a gene: 6. In DNA form, the CDR3 reads TGTGCCAGCAGTTTCGGCGGGGGGCCGAATACGCAGTATTTT. It encodes CASSFGGGPNTQYF.

This clonotype has a count of ten or more. This chain joins TRBV7-2 and TRBJ2-1; no definite D call. V lost 5 bases and J lost 4, with 12 bases in between. This CDR3 region has 14 residues. Germline V gene data show CDR1 as SGHTA and CDR2 as FQGNSA. In DNA form, the CDR3 reads TGTGCCAGCAGCCCAAAGGCAGATTACAATGAGCAGTTCTTC. Amino acid sequence: CASSPKADYNEQFF. Looking up the rest from reference TRBV7-2 and TRBJ2-1 gives the full variable domain: GAGVSQSPSNKVTEKGKDVELRCDPISGHTALYWYRQSLGQGLEFLIYFQGNSAPDKSGLPSDRFSAERTGGSVSTLTIQRTQQEDSAVYLCASSPKADYNEQFFGPGTRLTVL.

This clonotype was counted many times. This sequence joins TRBV12-3 or TRBV12-4 and TRBJ2-7; 8 nucleotides line up with TRBD1. V lost 5 bases, J lost 2 bases, and 8 bases stayed unmatched. This CDR3 region has 15 residues. The CDR3, as DNA: TGTGCCAGCAGTCGCGAACCGGGACAGGCCTACGAGCAGTACTTC. Translation: CASSREPGQAYEQYF.

This clonotype came up once. The chain employs TRBV27 and TRBJ1-4, with 9 bases fitting TRBD1. CDR3 length equals 14 residues. V was pared by 6 bases and J by 7 bases, with 6 bases of the junction left unmatched. The germline V gene encodes CDR1 MNHEY and CDR2 SMNVEV (reference sequence). Written as DNA, the CDR3 is TGTGCCAGCAGGGGCCCGACAGGGGGTGAAAAACTGTTTTTT. It codes for CASRGPTGGEKLFF.

This clonotype was seen repeatedly, ten times or more. This chain uses TRBV30 with TRBJ1-6; no definite D call. The CDR3 consists of 13 residues. Germline V gene sequence: CDR1 GTSNPN, CDR2 SVGIG (reference sequence). The V end lost 3 bases, the J end lost 6 bases, and 9 bases lay between the germline ends. In DNA form, the CDR3 reads TGTGCCTGGAGCGTTATACCTAATTCACCCCTCCACTTT. Amino acid sequence: CAWSVIPNSPLHF.

The gene calls are TRBV25-1 and TRBJ1-1; the D gene is possibly TRBD1 (6 bases). Trimming removed 3 bases from V and 4 bases from J, with 12 bases in between. CDR1 and CDR2 from the germline V gene are MGHDK and SYGVNS. The CDR3 is made up of 14 amino acids. CDR3 amino acids: CASSDPGVGTEAFF. The CDR3 DNA reads TGTGCCAGCAGTGACCCAGGGGTGGGCACTGAAGCTTTCTTT. Combining the CDR3 with reference TRBV25-1 and TRBJ1-1 gives the whole variable domain EADIYQTPRYLVIGTGKKITLECSQTMGHDKMYWYQQDPGMELHLIHYSYGVNSTEKGDLSSESTVSRIRTEHFPLTLESARPSHTSQYLCASSDPGVGTEAFFGQGTRLTVV.

A note on this clonotype: Compared with germline, one end of the junction differs, possibly owing to a read error. The chain uses TRBV5-1 and TRBJ2-5; tentative D call: TRBD1 (5 bases). Germline loops: CDR1 SGHRS, CDR2 YFSETQ. The CDR3 has 15 residues. The CDR3 reads CASRLEQGSQETQYF. DNA for the CDR3: TGCGCCAGCAGGTTGGAGCAGGGTTCCCAAGAGACCCAGTACTTC. Looking up the rest from reference TRBV5-1 and TRBJ2-5 gives the full variable domain: KAGVTQTPRYLIKTRGQQVTLSCSPISGHRSVSWYQQTPGQGLQFLFEYFSETQRNKGNFPGRFSGRQFSNSRSEMNVSTLELGDSALYLCASRLEQGSQETQYFGPGTRLLVL.

This clonotype occurred many times. The V call is TRBV12-3 or TRBV12-4, the J call TRBJ1-2; 7 nucleotides match TRBD1. The length of the CDR3 is 14 residues. With V trimmed by 5 bases and J by 6 bases, 9 bases remained unmatched. Written as DNA, the CDR3 is TGTGCCAGCAGTCGACAGGGAAGCTTGGATGGCTACACCTTC. This gives the protein CASSRQGSLDGYTF.

This sequence joins TRBV7-9 and TRBJ2-7, with 8 bases matching TRBD1. This CDR3 contains 14 residues. V shed 3 bases and J 3 bases; nucleotides not matched to a gene: 4. Per the germline V gene, CDR1 is SEHNR and CDR2 is FQNEAQ (reference sequence). This CDR3 reads CASSFDRGDYEQYV. The CDR3 coding sequence is TGTGCCAGCAGCTTCGACAGGGGAGACTACGAGCAGTACGTC.

This clonotype has at least ten counts. The J gene is TRBJ2-7, the V gene TRBV20-1; D not resolved. The V end was cut by 3 bases, the J end by 2 bases, with 8 bases between. Looked up from germline, CDR1 is DFQATT and CDR2 is SNEGSKA (reference sequence). The CDR3 length is 12 residues. CDR3: CSASSGAYEQYF. CDR3 coding DNA: TGCAGTGCTAGTTCGGGCGCCTACGAGCAGTACTTC.